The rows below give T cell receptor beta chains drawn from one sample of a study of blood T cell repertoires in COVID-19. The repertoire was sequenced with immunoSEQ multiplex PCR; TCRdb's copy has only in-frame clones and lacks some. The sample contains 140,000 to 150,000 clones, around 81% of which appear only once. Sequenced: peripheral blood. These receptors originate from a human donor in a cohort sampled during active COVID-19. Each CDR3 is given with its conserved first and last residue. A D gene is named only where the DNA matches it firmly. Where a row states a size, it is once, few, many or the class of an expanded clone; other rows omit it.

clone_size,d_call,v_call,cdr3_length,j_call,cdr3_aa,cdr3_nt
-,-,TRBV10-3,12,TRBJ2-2,CAISEETGELFF,TGTGCCATCAGTGAGGAGACCGGGGAGCTGTTTTTT
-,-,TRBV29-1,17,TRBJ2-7,CSVRFFRLDQSSYEQYF,TGCAGCGTACGATTTTTTCGACTAGATCAAAGCTCCTACGAGCAGTACTTC
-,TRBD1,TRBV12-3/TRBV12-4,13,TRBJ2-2,CASRGQNTGELFF,TGTGCCAGCAGGGGACAGAATACCGGGGAGCTGTTTTTT
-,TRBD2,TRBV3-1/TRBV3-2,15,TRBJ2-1,CASSQAAGGPGEQFF,TGTGCCAGCAGCCAAGCGGCGGGAGGGCCGGGTGAGCAGTTCTTC
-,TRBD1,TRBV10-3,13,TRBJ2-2,CAISRDSTGELFF,TGTGCCATCAGCAGGGACAGCACCGGGGAGCTGTTTTTT
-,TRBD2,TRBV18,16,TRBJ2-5,CASSRLAGEFSETQYF,TGTGCCAGCTCTCGACTAGCGGGAGAATTCTCAGAGACCCAGTACTTC
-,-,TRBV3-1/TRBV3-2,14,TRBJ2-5,CASRVGLLQETQYF,TGTGCCAGCAGAGTCGGTCTCCTCCAAGAGACCCAGTACTTC
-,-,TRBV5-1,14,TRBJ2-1,CASREQGEVNEQFF,TGCGCCAGCAGGGAACAGGGTGAGGTTAATGAGCAGTTCTTC
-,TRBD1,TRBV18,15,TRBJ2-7,CASSPGTGGTYEQYF,TGTGCCAGCTCACCCGGGACAGGGGGGACCTACGAGCAGTACTTC
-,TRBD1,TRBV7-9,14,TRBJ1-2,CASSRWTGEDGYTF,TGTGCCAGCAGCCGATGGACAGGGGAGGATGGCTACACCTTC
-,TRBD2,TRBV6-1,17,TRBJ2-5,CASSVNLGLAGQETQYF,TGTGCCAGCAGTGTAAATCTGGGACTAGCGGGACAAGAGACCCAGTACTTC
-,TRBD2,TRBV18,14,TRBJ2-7,CASSTGLVSYEQYF,TGTGCCAGCTCAACGGGACTAGTTTCCTACGAGCAGTACTTC
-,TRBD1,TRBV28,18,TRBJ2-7,CASSPGAQDRGLPYEQYF,TGTGCCAGCAGTCCCGGGGCCCAAGACAGGGGCCTCCCCTACGAGCAGTACTTC
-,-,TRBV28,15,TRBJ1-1,CASSFPTGRRTEAFF,TGTGCCAGCAGTTTTCCGACAGGCCGAAGGACTGAAGCTTTCTTT
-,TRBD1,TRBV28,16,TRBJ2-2,CASSPAGTGSFGELFF,TGTGCCAGCAGTCCCGCCGGGACAGGGTCCTTCGGGGAGCTGTTTTTT
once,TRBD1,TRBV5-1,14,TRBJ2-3,CASSSGQGADTQYF,TGCGCCAGCAGCTCAGGACAGGGGGCCGATACGCAGTATTTT
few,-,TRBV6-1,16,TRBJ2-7,CASSEGGGGSGYEQYF,TGTGCCAGCAGTGAAGGAGGCGGTGGGAGTGGCTACGAGCAGTACTTC
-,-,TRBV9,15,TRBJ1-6,CASSVGQSYNSPLHF,TGTGCCAGCAGCGTTGGACAGAGCTATAATTCACCCCTCCACTTT
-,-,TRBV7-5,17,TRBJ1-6,CVRSTMAPDRANSPLHF,TGTGTCAGAAGCACAATGGCCCCGGACAGGGCAAATTCACCCCTCCACTTT
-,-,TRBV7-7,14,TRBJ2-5,CASSFLQDYGTQYF,TGTGCCAGCAGCTTTCTTCAGGACTACGGGACCCAGTACTTC
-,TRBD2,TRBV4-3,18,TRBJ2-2,CASSQEKVLAGAAGELFF,TGCGCCAGCAGCCAAGAGAAAGTACTAGCGGGAGCGGCCGGGGAGCTGTTTTTT
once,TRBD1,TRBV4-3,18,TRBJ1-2,CASSQDPQGVAVNYGYTF,TGCGCCAGCAGCCAAGACCCACAGGGGGTGGCTGTTAACTATGGCTACACCTTC
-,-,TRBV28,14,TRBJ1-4,CASSLQGVREKLFF,TGTGCCAGCAGTTTACAGGGTGTTAGGGAAAAACTGTTTTTT
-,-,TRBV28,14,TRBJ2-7,CASRIKGVLGAQYF,TGTGCCAGCAGAATCAAGGGAGTTTTGGGGGCGCAGTACTTC
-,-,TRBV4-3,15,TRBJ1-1,CASSGRNQGFTEAFF,TGCGCCAGCAGCGGGCGAAATCAGGGATTTACTGAAGCTTTCTTT
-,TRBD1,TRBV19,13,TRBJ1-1,CASRGQGNTEAFF,TGTGCCAGTAGGGGACAGGGGAACACTGAAGCTTTCTTT
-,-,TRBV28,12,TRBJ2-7,CASSLAGKEQYF,TGTGCCAGCAGTTTAGCGGGCAAAGAGCAGTACTTC
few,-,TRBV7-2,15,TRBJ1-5,CASSRSDFGNQPQHF,TGTGCCAGCAGCCGCTCTGACTTTGGGAATCAGCCCCAGCATTTT
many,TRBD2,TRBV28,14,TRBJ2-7,CASNPGGRAYEQYF,TGTGCCAGCAACCCGGGGGGGAGAGCCTACGAGCAGTACTTC
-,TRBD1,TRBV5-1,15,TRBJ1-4,CASSLIPGGGEKLFF,TGCGCCAGCAGCTTGATTCCAGGGGGCGGTGAAAAACTGTTTTTT
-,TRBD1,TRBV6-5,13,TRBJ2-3,CASSRGQPDTQYF,TGTGCCAGCAGTAGGGGACAGCCAGATACGCAGTATTTT
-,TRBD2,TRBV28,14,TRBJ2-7,CASRPGGMNYEQYF,TGTGCCAGCAGACCCGGGGGGATGAACTACGAGCAGTACTTC
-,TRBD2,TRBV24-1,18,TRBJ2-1,CATSEPGTSGRLDNEQFF,TGTGCCACCAGTGAACCCGGGACTAGCGGGAGGCTTGACAATGAGCAGTTCTTC
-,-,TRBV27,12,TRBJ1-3,CASSSLPSTIYF,TGTGCCAGCAGTTCCCTCCCCAGCACCATATATTTT
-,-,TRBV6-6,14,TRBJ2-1,CASSHGGSYNEQFF,TGTGCCAGCAGTCACGGAGGTTCCTACAATGAGCAGTTCTTC
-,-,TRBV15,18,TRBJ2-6,CATSNSSSRPSGANVLTF,TGTGCCACCAGCAACAGTTCCTCTCGTCCCTCTGGGGCCAACGTCCTGACTTTC
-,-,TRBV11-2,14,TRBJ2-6,CASSEGLAHNVLTF,TGTGCCAGCAGCGAGGGTCTGGCTCACAACGTCCTGACTTTC
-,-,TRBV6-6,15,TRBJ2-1,CASSYGVAPRGEQFF,TGTGCCAGCAGTTACGGGGTAGCCCCAAGGGGTGAGCAGTTCTTC
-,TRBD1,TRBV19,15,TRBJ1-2,CASSIDHRDRNGYTF,TGTGCCAGTAGTATAGATCACCGGGACAGAAATGGCTACACCTTC
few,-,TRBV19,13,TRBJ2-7,CASSIPTSYEQYF,TGTGCCAGTAGTATACCGACATCCTACGAGCAGTACTTC
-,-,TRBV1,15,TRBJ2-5,CTSSFLAEVGETQYF,TGCACCAGCAGCTTTCTAGCGGAGGTCGGAGAGACCCAGTACTTC
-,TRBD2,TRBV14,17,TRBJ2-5,CASSQGVLAGFQETQYF,TGTGCCAGCAGCCAAGGGGTACTAGCGGGATTCCAAGAGACCCAGTACTTC
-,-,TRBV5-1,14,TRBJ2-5,CASSLIGGGETQYF,TGCGCCAGCAGCTTGATCGGAGGCGGAGAGACCCAGTACTTC
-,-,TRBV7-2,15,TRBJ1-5,CASSLGVGTNQPQHF,TGTGCCAGCAGCTTAGGGGTGGGCACCAATCAGCCCCAGCATTTT
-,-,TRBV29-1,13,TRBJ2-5,CSVEDPGMETQYF,TGCAGCGTTGAAGATCCGGGGATGGAGACCCAGTACTTC
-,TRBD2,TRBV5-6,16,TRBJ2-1,CASSPGLREAAYEQFF,TGTGCCAGCAGCCCGGGACTAAGAGAGGCAGCGTATGAGCAGTTCTTC
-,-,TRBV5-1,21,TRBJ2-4,CASSPLPLGRVDLLAKNIQYF,TGCGCCAGCAGCCCCCTTCCGTTGGGCAGGGTGGATCTTCTAGCCAAAAACATTCAGTACTTC